A selection of T cell receptor beta chains follows, all from one sample in a study of CD8 T cells in ankylosing spondylitis. TCRdb recomputed calls from the 5' RACE reads with MiXCR, one row per CDR3 protein. Of 800,000 to 900,000 distinct CDR3 sequences listed, roughly 12% are singletons. The specimen sequenced was blood, either unsorted or a sorted T cell fraction (not recorded which). The receptors here all came from a male donor with ankylosing spondylitis. The CDR3 runs from the conserved cysteine through the conserved F or W. The order of the fields is J gene, V gene, clone size, D gene, CDR3 protein, CDR3 DNA. A D gene is named only where the DNA matches it firmly. The size entry is marked missing in some rows and otherwise reads once, few, many or a size class.

TRBJ1-1 | TRBV4-2 | - | TRBD1 | CASSQGRDRVFAEAFF | TGTGCCAGCAGCCAAGGTCGGGACAGGGTGTTCGCTGAAGCTTTCTTT
TRBJ2-1 | TRBV4-1 | few | TRBD2 | CASSQAGTRRNEQFF | TGCGCCAGCAGCCAAGCCGGGACTAGGAGGAATGAGCAGTTCTTC
TRBJ2-3 | TRBV29-1 | many | TRBD2 | CSVVLAGTDTQYF | TGCAGCGTTGTCCTAGCGGGGACAGATACGCAGTATTTT
TRBJ1-4 | TRBV24-1 | - | - | CATSDTGTGGEKLFF | TGTGCCACCAGTGACACCGGGACGGGAGGGGAAAAACTGTTTTTT
TRBJ2-7 | TRBV2 | - | - | CASVRSWNSEQYF | TGTGCCAGCGTACGCTCCTGGAACTCCGAGCAGTACTTC
TRBJ2-1 | TRBV20-1 | - | TRBD2 | CSATGTSGNLPNEQFF | TGCAGTGCTACCGGGACTAGCGGGAATCTGCCCAATGAGCAGTTCTTC
TRBJ2-1 | TRBV2 | few | - | CASRRSAGHLNEQFF | TGTGCCAGCAGAAGATCGGCGGGACATTTGAATGAGCAGTTCTTC
TRBJ1-1 | TRBV6-5 | - | TRBD1 | CASSYTPGTANTEAFF | TGTGCCAGCAGTTACACCCCCGGGACAGCCAACACTGAAGCTTTCTTT
TRBJ2-5 | TRBV4-3 | few | - | CASSLLDRWTQYF | TGCGCCAGCAGTTTACTTGACCGATGGACCCAGTACTTC
TRBJ2-3 | TRBV10-3 | many | - | CAISVMRSTDTQYF | TGTGCCATCAGTGTGATGAGGAGCACAGATACGCAGTATTTT
TRBJ1-4 | TRBV5-1 | many | - | CASSSDPNEKLFF | TGCGCCAGCAGCAGCGATCCTAATGAAAAACTGTTTTTT
TRBJ2-7 | TRBV6-1 | many | TRBD1 | CASSGQGSSYEQYF | TGTGCCAGCAGTGGACAGGGGAGCTCCTACGAGCAGTACTTC
TRBJ1-5 | TRBV6-5 | few | TRBD1 | CASSYSGTVHQPQHF | TGTGCCAGCAGTTACTCCGGGACAGTGCATCAGCCCCAGCATTTT
TRBJ1-2 | TRBV24-1 | - | TRBD1 | CATSDSGQGARDAFGYTF | TGTGCCACCAGTGACTCGGGACAGGGGGCGAGAGACGCTTTTGGCTACACCTTC
TRBJ2-2 | TRBV7-2 | - | TRBD1 | CASSHRLTGGIAGELFF | TGTGCCAGCAGCCATCGACTCACAGGGGGGATCGCCGGGGAGCTGTTTTTT
TRBJ2-2 | TRBV5-1 | - | TRBD1 | CASSSRTGHNGELFF | TGCGCCAGCAGCTCTCGGACAGGGCACAACGGGGAGCTGTTTTTT
TRBJ2-7 | TRBV5-1 | - | - | CASSLVVDYEQYF | TGCGCCAGCAGCTTGGTTGTGGACTACGAGCAGTACTTC
TRBJ2-2 | TRBV9 | few | - | CASSVVSSAGELFF | TGTGCCAGCAGCGTAGTGTCTAGCGCCGGGGAGCTGTTTTTT
TRBJ2-7 | TRBV24-1 | few | TRBD1 | CATSDTNGQAPYEQYF | TGTGCCACCAGTGACACGAACGGACAGGCCCCCTACGAGCAGTACTTC
TRBJ2-7 | TRBV6-2/TRBV6-3 | - | - | CASSLGPRDIYYEQYF | TGTGCCAGCAGCCTTGGTCCCCGGGACATATACTACGAGCAGTACTTC
TRBJ2-7 | TRBV7-2 | many | - | CASSFYSSYEQYF | TGTGCCAGCAGCTTTTACAGCTCCTACGAGCAGTACTTC
TRBJ1-2 | TRBV10-1 | few | - | CASSETGMDGGYTF | TGCGCCAGCAGTGAAACAGGGATGGATGGCGGCTACACCTTC
TRBJ2-7 | TRBV20-1 | few | TRBD2 | CSARGASGPYEQYF | TGCAGTGCGCGAGGGGCTAGCGGACCCTACGAGCAGTACTTC
TRBJ1-2 | TRBV20-1 | - | TRBD1 | CSASTGVYGYTF | TGCAGTGCTTCGACAGGGGTCTATGGCTACACCTTC
TRBJ1-5 | TRBV20-1 | many | TRBD1 | CSAPGTVDQPQHF | TGCAGTGCTCCCGGGACAGTGGATCAGCCCCAGCATTTT
TRBJ2-5 | TRBV7-2 | - | - | CASRLFSGWRETQYF | TGTGCCAGCAGGCTTTTTTCCGGGTGGCGAGAGACCCAGTACTTC